This T cell receptor (beta chain) was observed in a study of vaccination effects on CD4 cells after COVID-19. Sequencing was preceded by expansion of antigen-specific CD4+ T cells with viral peptide pools in the ViraFEST assay. Following 10 days of culture, CD4+ T cells were isolated. Neither prior SARS-CoV-2 infection nor positive nucleocapsid antibodies were present in the vaccine recipients. The CDR3 is 13 amino acids. From germline, CDR1 is MNHEY and CDR2 SVGAGI. V was trimmed by 11 bases and J by 5 bases, leaving 18 bases between them. A word on this clone: Its antigen remains unidentified.

Sequenced by immunoSEQ multiplex PCR; TCRdb stores in-frame clones only, minus some. The table lists around 45,000 clones, around 77% of them singletons. The sequence derives from a human donor who received a COVID-19 vaccine. Material: CD4+ T cells from PBMCs cultured with SARS-CoV-2 spike peptides, obtained before COVID-19 vaccination. V usage is TRBV6-5 and J usage is TRBJ1-2, with D uncertain. This CDR3 is CAASPGYGYGYTF. The CDR3 nucleotides are TGTGCCGCCTCTCCGGGGTATGGGTATGGCTACACCTTC.